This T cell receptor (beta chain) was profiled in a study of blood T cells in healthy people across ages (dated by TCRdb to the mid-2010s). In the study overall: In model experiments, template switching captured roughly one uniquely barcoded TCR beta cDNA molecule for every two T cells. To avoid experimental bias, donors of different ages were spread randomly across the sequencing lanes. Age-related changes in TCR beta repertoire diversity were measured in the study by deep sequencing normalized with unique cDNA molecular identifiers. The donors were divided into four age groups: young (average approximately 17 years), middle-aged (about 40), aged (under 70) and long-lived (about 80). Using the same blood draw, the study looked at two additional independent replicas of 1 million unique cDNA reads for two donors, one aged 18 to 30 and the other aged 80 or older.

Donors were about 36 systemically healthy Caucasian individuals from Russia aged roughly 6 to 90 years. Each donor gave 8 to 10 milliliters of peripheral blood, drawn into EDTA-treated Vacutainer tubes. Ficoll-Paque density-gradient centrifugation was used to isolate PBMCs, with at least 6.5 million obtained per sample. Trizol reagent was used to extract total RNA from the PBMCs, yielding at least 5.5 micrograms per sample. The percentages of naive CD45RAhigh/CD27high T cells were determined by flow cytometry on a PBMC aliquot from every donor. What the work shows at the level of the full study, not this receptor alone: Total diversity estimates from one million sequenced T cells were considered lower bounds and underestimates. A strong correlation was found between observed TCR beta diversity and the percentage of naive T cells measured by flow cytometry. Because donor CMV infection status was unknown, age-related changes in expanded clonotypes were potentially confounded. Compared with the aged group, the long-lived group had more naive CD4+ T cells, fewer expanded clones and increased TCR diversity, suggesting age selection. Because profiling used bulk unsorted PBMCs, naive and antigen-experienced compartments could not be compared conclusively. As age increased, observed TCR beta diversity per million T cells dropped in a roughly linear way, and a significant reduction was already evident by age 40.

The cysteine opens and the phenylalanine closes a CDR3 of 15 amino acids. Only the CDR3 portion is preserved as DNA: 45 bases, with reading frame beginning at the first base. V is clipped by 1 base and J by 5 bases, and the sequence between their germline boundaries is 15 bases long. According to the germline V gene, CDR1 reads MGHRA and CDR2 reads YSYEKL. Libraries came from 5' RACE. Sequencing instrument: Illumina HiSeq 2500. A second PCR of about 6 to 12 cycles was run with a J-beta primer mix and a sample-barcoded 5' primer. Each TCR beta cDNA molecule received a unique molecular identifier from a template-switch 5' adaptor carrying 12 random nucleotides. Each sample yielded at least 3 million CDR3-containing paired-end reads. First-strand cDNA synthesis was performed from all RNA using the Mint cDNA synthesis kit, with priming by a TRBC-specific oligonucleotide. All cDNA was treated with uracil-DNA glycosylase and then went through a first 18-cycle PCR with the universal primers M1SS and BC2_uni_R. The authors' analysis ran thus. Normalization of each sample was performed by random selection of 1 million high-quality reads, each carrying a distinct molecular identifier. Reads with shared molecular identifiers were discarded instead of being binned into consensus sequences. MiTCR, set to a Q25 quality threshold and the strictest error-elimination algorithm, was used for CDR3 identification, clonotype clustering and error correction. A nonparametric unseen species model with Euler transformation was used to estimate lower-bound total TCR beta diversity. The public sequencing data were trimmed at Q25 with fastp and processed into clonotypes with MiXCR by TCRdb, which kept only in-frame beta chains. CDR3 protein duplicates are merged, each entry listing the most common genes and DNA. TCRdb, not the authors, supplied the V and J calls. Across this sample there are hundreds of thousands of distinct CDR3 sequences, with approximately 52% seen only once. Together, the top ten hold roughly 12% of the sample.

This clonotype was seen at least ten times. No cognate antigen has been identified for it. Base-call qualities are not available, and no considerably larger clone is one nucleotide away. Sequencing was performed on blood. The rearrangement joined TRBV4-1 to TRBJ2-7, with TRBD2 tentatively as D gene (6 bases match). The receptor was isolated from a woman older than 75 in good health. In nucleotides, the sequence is TGCGCCAGCAGCCAAGTGGGTGGGAGGAGCGACGAGCAGTACTTC. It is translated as CASSQVGGRSDEQYF.